These 27 T cell receptor beta chains came from one sample sequenced in a study of blood T cell repertoires in COVID-19. Sequenced by immunoSEQ multiplex PCR; TCRdb stores in-frame clones only, minus some. In the table there are 150,000 to 200,000 clones, over 70% of which are singletons. The sample consisted of peripheral blood. These receptors originate from a man aged 60-69 years with acute or convalescent COVID-19.

This clone was picked up one time. This sample also contains other DNA sequences that code for the same CDR3. The chain uses TRBV6-5 and TRBJ1-3; TRBD1 might be the D (5 bases). The germline V gene has CDR1 MNHEY and CDR2 SVGAGI. The CDR3 is made up of 14 amino acids. Between the trimmed V and J ends, which lost 6 bases and 0 bases, there was a span of 9 bases. The CDR3 loop reads CASSSGVSGNTIYF. For the CDR3, the DNA is TGTGCCAGCAGCTCGGGGGTCTCTGGAAACACCATATATTTT.

The genes are TRBV27 and TRBJ1-1; D is uncertain. The germline gives CDR1 MNHEY, CDR2 SMNVEV (reference sequence). V was clipped by 4 bases and J by 1 base, with 16 bases between them. This CDR3 spans 16 amino acids. CDR3 bases: TGTGCCAGCAGTTCAGCGTTCCCCGAACGGAACACTGAAGCTTTCTTT. The encoded protein is CASSSAFPERNTEAFF.

The chain uses TRBV27 and TRBJ2-7, with 8 bases identical to TRBD1. Germline V gives CDR1 MNHEY, CDR2 SMNVEV (reference sequence). The CDR3 consists of 13 residues. V trimming: 5 bases; J trimming: 12 bases; junction bases outside the gene matches: 12. CDR3 nucleotide sequence: TGTGCCAGCAGTACGGGACAGGTCCCGGGGCTGTACTTC. Translation gives CASSTGQVPGLYF.

This clone came up once. V gene TRBV5-1 combines with J gene TRBJ2-7; a weak D match, TRBD1 (6 bases). Germline assignment: CDR1 SGHRS and CDR2 YFSETQ. The CDR3 has 16 residues. Trimming stripped 4 bases from V and 1 base from J, with 18 bases between. In nucleotides, the CDR3 is TGCGCCAGCAGCCCTGGGGGCAGGGATAGGTCCTACGAGCAGTACTTC. Its translation: CASSPGGRDRSYEQYF.

V and J are TRBV6-5 and TRBJ1-1; D possibly corresponds to TRBD1 (5 bases). V lost 0 bases and J 7 bases, leaving 15 bases between the germline ends. The CDR3 covers 15 residues. Germline CDR1 MNHEY, CDR2 SVGAGI. DNA for the CDR3: TGTGCCAGCAGTTACTCGGGGCAGTCTAGTAGTGAAGCTTTCTTT. Residues: CASSYSGQSSSEAFF.

This chain connects TRBV5-1 to TRBJ2-1; 10 positions agree with TRBD2. This CDR3 has 15 amino acids. With 4 bases clipped from V and 3 bases from J, the junction kept 4 bases outside the gene matches. Germline CDR1 SGHRS, CDR2 YFSETQ. This chain's CDR3 is CASSSGGANYNEQFF. The CDR3 DNA is TGCGCCAGCAGCAGCGGGGGGGCGAACTACAATGAGCAGTTCTTC.

The chain employs TRBV9 and TRBJ2-3; 10 nucleotides match TRBD2. With V trimmed by 4 bases and J by 0 bases, 5 bases remained unmatched. The CDR3 spans 16 residues. CDR1 and CDR2 from the germline V gene are SGDLS and YYNGEE. The CDR3 nucleotides read TGTGCCAGCAGCCTCACGACTAGCGGGAGCACAGATACGCAGTATTTT. Encoded protein: CASSLTTSGSTDTQYF.

The table lists this clone with a few counts. J is TRBJ1-2 and V is TRBV3-1 (or the pseudogene TRBV3-2); 7 bases are shared with TRBD1. This CDR3 is 16 amino acids long. Unmatched junction bases numbered 15, after V lost 8 bases and J lost 3 bases. Germline V gene sequence: CDR1 LGHDT, CDR2 YNNKEL (reference sequence). The CDR3 reads CASCIPTGDNHYGYTF. The CDR3 DNA sequence: TGTGCCAGCTGTATCCCCACAGGGGATAACCACTATGGCTACACCTTC.

This rearrangement joins TRBV7-2 to TRBJ2-5, with TRBD2 as a possible D gene (6 bases). Germline loops: CDR1 SGHTA, CDR2 FQGNSA. The CDR3 is 13 amino acids. CDR3 bases: TGTGCTTCTACCCGGGGGAGTCAAGAGACCCAGTACTTC. Encoded protein: CASTRGSQETQYF.

Written as DNA, the CDR3 is TGTGCCAGCAGCGTAAGTGCCCAGGGGGCGGACACTGAAGCTTTCTTT. Translated, it gives CASSVSAQGADTEAFF. This chain joins TRBV9 and TRBJ1-1; 8 bases match TRBD1. This CDR3 contains 16 residues. CDR1 and CDR2 (germline): SGDLS, YYNGEE. Trimming at V came to 1 base and at J to 3 bases, leaving 8 bases not matched to a gene.

Worth noting for this clone: Mismatch with germline at one junction end may stem from a read error. This chain joins TRBV30 and TRBJ1-3; D is unresolved. CDR3 length: 14 residues. Germline V gene sequence: CDR1 GTSNPN, CDR2 SVGIG (reference sequence). The CDR3 region is CARRTGSSGNTIYF. CDR3 DNA sequence: TGTGCCCGGAGGACGGGGAGCTCTGGAAACACCATATATTTT.

The chain uses TRBV7-9 and TRBJ2-2; D might be TRBD2 (5 bases). CDR1 is SEHNR, CDR2 FQNEAQ, per germline (reference sequence). The CDR3 is 14 residues long. Trimming took 9 bases from V and 2 from J, leaving 13 bases between them. CDR3 DNA sequence: TGTGCCAGTAAAACTAGTTTTAACACCGGGGAGCTGTTTTTT. This translates into CASKTSFNTGELFF. Filled out from reference TRBV7-9 and TRBJ2-2, the complete variable domain reads DTGVSQNPRHKITKRGQNVTFRCDPISEHNRLYWYRQTLGQGPEFLTYFQNEAQLEKSRLLSDRFSAERPKGSFSTLEIQRTEQGDSAMYLCASKTSFNTGELFFGEGSRLTVL.

CDR3 coding DNA: TGTGCCAGCAGTTCTCCACAGGGGTCTGAAGCTTTCTTT. Translation gives CASSSPQGSEAFF. This sequence joins TRBV12-3 or TRBV12-4 and TRBJ1-1, with 7 bases fitting TRBD1. CDR3 size: 13 residues. Germline trimming cut 4 bases from V and 6 bases from J; bases unmatched to any gene: 5.

This CDR3 is CASSPRTGSNTGELFF. The CDR3 DNA follows: TGTGCCAGCAGCCCTAGGACAGGGTCGAACACCGGGGAGCTGTTTTTT. The chain couples TRBV7-8 to TRBJ2-2, with 8 nucleotides matching TRBD1. This CDR3 has 16 residues. Germline-derived CDR1 and CDR2 are SGHVS and FQNEAQ. J gave up 0 bases and V 5 bases, and 5 bases lay outside the gene matches.

The chain links TRBV24-1 to TRBJ1-5; 10 bases are a match to TRBD1. Per the germline V gene, CDR1 is KGHDR and CDR2 is SFDVKD. V shed 3 bases and J 7 bases; nucleotides not matched to a gene: 2. CDR3 length equals 14 residues. CDR3: CATSDGTGVQPQHF. CDR3 in DNA: TGTGCCACCAGTGATGGGACAGGGGTGCAGCCCCAGCATTTT.

This chain connects TRBV28 to TRBJ2-7; 9 bases match TRBD1. The CDR3 spans 12 residues. Looked up from germline, CDR1 is MDHEN and CDR2 is SYDVKM. Trimming at V came to 5 bases and at J to 9 bases, leaving 5 bases not matched to a gene. The CDR3 here is CASSPGTGWQYF. The CDR3 bases are TGTGCCAGCAGTCCCGGGACAGGGTGGCAGTACTTC.

This rearrangement joins TRBV7-3 to TRBJ2-1, with 9 bases identical to TRBD2. CDR1 is SGHTA and CDR2 is FQGTGA in the germline V gene. The CDR3 is 15 residues long. With V trimmed by 1 base and J by 8 bases, 6 bases remained unmatched. The CDR3 nucleotides read TGTGCCAGCAGCTTAAGGCTAGCGGGAAGGGATGAGCAGTTCTTC. Translated: CASSLRLAGRDEQFF.

This clone has only a few counts. The V call is TRBV28, the J call TRBJ1-2; 7 bases match TRBD1. The germline gives CDR1 MDHEN, CDR2 SYDVKM. Trimming removed 6 bases from V and 4 bases from J; junction bases left unmatched: 2. There are 12 residues in the CDR3. For the CDR3, the DNA is TGTGCCAGCAGAACAGGGGCCTATGGCTACACCTTC. Its translation is CASRTGAYGYTF.

This clone has only one observation. This chain links TRBV2 with TRBJ2-7; a weak D match, TRBD1 (6 bases). CDR1 is SNHLY and CDR2 is FYNNEI in the germline V gene. The CDR3 consists of 13 residues. Trimming removed 4 bases from V and 6 bases from J, with 13 bases in between. Here the CDR3 DNA reads TGTGCCAGCAGTGGCCGGGACACAAGCGAGCAGTACTTC. This translates into CASSGRDTSEQYF.

The rearrangement uses TRBV19 and TRBJ2-1; the match to TRBD2 covers 13 bases. CDR1 is LNHDA, CDR2 SQIVND, per germline (reference sequence). The CDR3 loop spans 16 amino acids. J lost 6 bases, V lost 3 bases, and 5 bases had no gene match. CDR3 residues: CASSMTSGRWGNEQFF. The CDR3 DNA reads as TGTGCCAGTAGTATGACTAGCGGGAGGTGGGGCAATGAGCAGTTCTTC.

This chain links TRBV27 with TRBJ2-7, with D possibly TRBD2 on 7 matching bases. With 6 bases removed from V and 4 bases from J, the gap between germline ends came to 16 bases. The CDR3 consists of 14 residues. Germline CDR1 and CDR2: MNHEY and SMNVEV (reference sequence). The CDR3 is CASRPGGRLYEQYF. CDR3 coding DNA: TGTGCCAGCAGGCCCGGGGGGCGCTTGTACGAGCAGTACTTC.

This clone turned up a few times. V usage is TRBV25-1 and J usage is TRBJ1-1; unclear D gene. V lost 3 bases to trimming and J lost 2 bases, with 13 bases between them. The CDR3 has 15 amino acids. CDR1 is MGHDK, CDR2 SYGVNS, per germline. The CDR3: CASSDDRHFNTEAFF. The CDR3 DNA is TGTGCCAGCAGTGATGATCGTCACTTTAACACTGAAGCTTTCTTT.

This chain joins TRBV19 and TRBJ1-5; 11 positions agree with TRBD1. The CDR3 has 15 amino acids. Germline values: CDR1 LNHDA, CDR2 SQIVND (reference sequence). Unmatched junction bases numbered 7, after V lost 5 bases and J lost 7 bases. The CDR3 region has the DNA TGTGCCAGTAGTTGGACAGGGGGCCCCAGGCAGCCCCAGCATTTT. The encoded protein is CASSWTGGPRQPQHF. The variable domain in full, with the rest retrieved from reference TRBV19 and TRBJ1-5, is DGGITQSPKYLFRKEGQNVTLSCEQNLNHDAMYWYRQDPGQGLRLIYYSQIVNDFQKGDIAEGYSVSREKKESFPLTVTSAQKNPTAFYLCASSWTGGPRQPQHFGDGTRLSIL.

The chain is built from TRBV12-5 and TRBJ1-3, with a weak D call TRBD1 (6 bases). There are 16 residues in the CDR3. Trimming took off 0 bases at V and 4 bases at J, with 13 bases between the two ends. Looked up from germline, CDR1 is LGHNT and CDR2 is FRNRAP. CDR3 protein: CASGLVSGGPGNTIYF. DNA for the CDR3: TGTGCTAGTGGTTTGGTGAGCGGGGGGCCGGGAAACACCATATATTTT.

In this sample, this clone turned up a few times. This sequence joins TRBV3-1 (or the pseudogene TRBV3-2) and TRBJ1-1; weak D call: TRBD1 (5 bases). V lost 1 base, J lost 4 bases, and 10 bases lay in between. This CDR3 region has 14 residues. Germline-derived CDR1 and CDR2 are LGHDT and YNNKEL (reference sequence). The DNA of the CDR3 is TGTGCCAGCAGCCAAGTTCAGGGTTCCACTGAAGCTTTCTTT. Protein product: CASSQVQGSTEAFF.

The gene calls are TRBV5-5 and TRBJ1-2, with 7 bases identical to TRBD1. Germline loops: CDR1 SGHKS, CDR2 YYEKEE (reference sequence). CDR3 size: 19 residues. The J segment lost 4 bases and the V segment lost 0 bases, leaving 18 bases of the junction unmatched. Here the CDR3 reads CASSLAYALTGANRYGYTF. In DNA form, the CDR3 reads TGTGCCAGCAGCTTGGCGTACGCACTCACAGGGGCTAATCGCTATGGCTACACCTTC. The entire variable domain, with the rest obtained from reference TRBV5-5 and TRBJ1-2, is as follows: DAGVTQSPTHLIKTRGQQVTLRCSPISGHKSVSWYQQVLGQGPQFIFQYYEKEERGRGNFPDRFSARQFPNYSSELNVNALLLGDSALYLCASSLAYALTGANRYGYTFGSGTRLTVV.

The genes are TRBV9 and TRBJ2-3; 8 bases match TRBD2. The CDR3 runs 14 residues. CDR1 SGDLS and CDR2 YYNGEE come from the germline V gene. Trimming took 3 bases from V and 2 from J; bases not matched to a gene: 2. This CDR3 reads CASSDGGATDTQYF. The DNA for the CDR3 is TGTGCCAGCAGCGACGGGGGGGCCACAGATACGCAGTATTTT.